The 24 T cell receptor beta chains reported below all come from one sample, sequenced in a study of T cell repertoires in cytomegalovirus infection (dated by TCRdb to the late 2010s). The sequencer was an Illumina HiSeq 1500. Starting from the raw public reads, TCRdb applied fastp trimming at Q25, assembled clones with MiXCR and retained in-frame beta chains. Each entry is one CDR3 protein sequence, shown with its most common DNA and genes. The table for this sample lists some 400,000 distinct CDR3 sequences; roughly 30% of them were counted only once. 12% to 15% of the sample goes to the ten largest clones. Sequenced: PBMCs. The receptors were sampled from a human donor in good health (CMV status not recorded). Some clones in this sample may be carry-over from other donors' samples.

The CDR3: CASSIDGTLWMNTEAFF. For the CDR3, the DNA is TGTGCCAGTAGTATAGATGGGACTCTGTGGATGAACACTGAAGCTTTCTTT. This chain uses TRBV19 with TRBJ1-1; D might be TRBD1 (5 bases). CDR3 size: 17 residues. Germline V CDR1 and CDR2: LNHDA, SQIVND (reference sequence). Trimming stripped 0 bases from V and 0 bases from J, with 14 bases between.

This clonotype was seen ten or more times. This CDR3 is CASSPTRWAPIRETQYF. CDR3 in DNA: TGTGCCAGCAGCCCCACCCGTTGGGCGCCTATTCGAGAGACCCAGTACTTC. V gene TRBV7-8 combines with J gene TRBJ2-5; unclear D gene. CDR3 length: 17 residues. The germline V gene has CDR1 SGHVS and CDR2 FQNEAQ. Trimming stripped 5 bases from V and 4 bases from J, with 23 bases between.

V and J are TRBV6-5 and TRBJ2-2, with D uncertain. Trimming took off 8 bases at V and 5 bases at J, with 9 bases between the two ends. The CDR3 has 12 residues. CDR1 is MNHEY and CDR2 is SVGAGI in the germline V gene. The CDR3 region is CASQRTTGELFF. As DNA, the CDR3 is TGTGCCAGCCAAAGGACGACCGGGGAGCTGTTTTTT.

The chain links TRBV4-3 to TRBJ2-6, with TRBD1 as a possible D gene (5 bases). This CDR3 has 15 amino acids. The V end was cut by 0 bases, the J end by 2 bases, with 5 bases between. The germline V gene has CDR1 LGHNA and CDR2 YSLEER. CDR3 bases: TGCGCCAGCAGCCAAGAGACAGCTGGGGCCAACGTCCTGACTTTC. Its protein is CASSQETAGANVLTF.

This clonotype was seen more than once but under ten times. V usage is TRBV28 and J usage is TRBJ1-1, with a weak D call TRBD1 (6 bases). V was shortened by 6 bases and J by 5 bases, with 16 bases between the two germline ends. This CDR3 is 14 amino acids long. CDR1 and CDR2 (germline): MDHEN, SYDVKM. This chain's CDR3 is CASRWGGAGTEAFF. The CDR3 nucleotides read TGTGCCAGCAGATGGGGGGGGGCAGGGACTGAAGCTTTCTTT.

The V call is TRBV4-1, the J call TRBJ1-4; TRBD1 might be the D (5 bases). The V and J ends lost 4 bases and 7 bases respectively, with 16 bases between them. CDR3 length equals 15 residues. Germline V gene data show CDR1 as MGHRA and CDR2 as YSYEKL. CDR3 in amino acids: CASSRSQGVGEKLFF. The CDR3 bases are TGCGCCAGCAGCCGATCGCAGGGTGTCGGTGAAAAACTGTTTTTT.

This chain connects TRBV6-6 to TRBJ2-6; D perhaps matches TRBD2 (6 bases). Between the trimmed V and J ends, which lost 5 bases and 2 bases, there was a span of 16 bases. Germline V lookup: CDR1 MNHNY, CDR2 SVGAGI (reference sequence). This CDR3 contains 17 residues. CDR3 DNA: TGTGCCAGCAGTGTGCAGGTCGGGAGAACTGGGGCCAACGTCCTGACTTTC. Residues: CASSVQVGRTGANVLTF.

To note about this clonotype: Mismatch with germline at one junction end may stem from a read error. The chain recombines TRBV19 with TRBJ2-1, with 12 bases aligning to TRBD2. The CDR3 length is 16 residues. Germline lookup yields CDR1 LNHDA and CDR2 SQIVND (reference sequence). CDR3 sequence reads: CASSIVATSGGNEQLF. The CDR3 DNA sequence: TGTGCCAGTAGTATAGTGGCGACTAGCGGGGGAAATGAGCAGTTATTC.

The DNA for the CDR3 is TGTGCCAGCATTTTTTTGGGCGAGCAGTACTTC. Its translation is CASIFLGEQYF. This sequence joins TRBV28 and TRBJ2-7; D is unclear. V lost 7 bases and J 6 bases, leaving 10 bases between the germline ends. The CDR3 runs to 11 residues. Germline V gives CDR1 MDHEN, CDR2 SYDVKM.

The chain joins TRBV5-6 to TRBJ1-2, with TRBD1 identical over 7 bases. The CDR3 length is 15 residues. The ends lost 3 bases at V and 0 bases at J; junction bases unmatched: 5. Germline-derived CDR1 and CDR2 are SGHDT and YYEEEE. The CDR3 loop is CASSYSGTANYGYTF. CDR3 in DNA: TGTGCCAGCAGCTACTCCGGGACAGCTAACTATGGCTACACCTTC.

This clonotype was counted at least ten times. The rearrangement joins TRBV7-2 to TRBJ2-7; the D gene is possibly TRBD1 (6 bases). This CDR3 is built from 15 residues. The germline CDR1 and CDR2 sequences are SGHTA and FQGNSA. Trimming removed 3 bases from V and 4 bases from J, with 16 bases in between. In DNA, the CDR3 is TGTGCCAGCAGCTTGACCTTGGGGGCAAAGTACGAGCAGTACTTC. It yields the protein CASSLTLGAKYEQYF.

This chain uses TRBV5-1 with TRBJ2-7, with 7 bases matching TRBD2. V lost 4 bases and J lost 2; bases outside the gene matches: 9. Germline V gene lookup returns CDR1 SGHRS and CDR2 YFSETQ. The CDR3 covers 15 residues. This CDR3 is CASSPGLEAPYEQYF. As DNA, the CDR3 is TGCGCCAGCAGCCCCGGACTAGAGGCGCCCTACGAGCAGTACTTC.

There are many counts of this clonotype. CDR3 protein: CASSRETGELFF. The CDR3 DNA reads as TGTGCCAGCAGCAGGGAGACCGGGGAGCTGTTTTTT. The chain combines TRBV7-6 with TRBJ2-2; D perhaps matches TRBD2 (5 bases). The germline V and J ends were trimmed by 5 bases and 5 bases, with 6 bases remaining between them. In germline, CDR1 is SGHVS, CDR2 FNYEAQ. This CDR3 is 12 amino acids long.

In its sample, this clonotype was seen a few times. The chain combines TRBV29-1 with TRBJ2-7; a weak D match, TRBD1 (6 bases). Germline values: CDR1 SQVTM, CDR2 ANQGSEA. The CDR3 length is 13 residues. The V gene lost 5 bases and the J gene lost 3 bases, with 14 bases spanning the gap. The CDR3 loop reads CSVLTGNGYEQYF. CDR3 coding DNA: TGCAGCGTTCTGACAGGAAATGGCTACGAGCAGTACTTC.

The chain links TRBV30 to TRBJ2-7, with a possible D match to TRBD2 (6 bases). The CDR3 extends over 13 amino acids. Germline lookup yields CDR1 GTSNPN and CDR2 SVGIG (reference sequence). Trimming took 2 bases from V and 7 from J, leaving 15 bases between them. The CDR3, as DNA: TGTGCCTGGAGTAGGATAGGGGAGGAAGAGCAGTACTTC. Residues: CAWSRIGEEEQYF.

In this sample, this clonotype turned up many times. CDR3 DNA: TGTGCCAGCAGCTTAGGTCGGGCGGGGGGCCGTTACAATGAGCAGTTCTTC. Its translation: CASSLGRAGGRYNEQFF. The chain combines TRBV7-2 with TRBJ2-1, with TRBD2 matching 8 bases. J lost 4 bases, V lost 1 base, and 9 bases had no gene match. The CDR3 extends over 17 amino acids. The V gene's germline CDR1 is SGHTA and CDR2 FQGNSA.

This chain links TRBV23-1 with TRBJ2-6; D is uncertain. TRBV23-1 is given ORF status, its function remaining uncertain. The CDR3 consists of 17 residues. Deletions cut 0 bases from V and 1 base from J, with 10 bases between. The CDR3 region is CASSQSDTGSGANVLTF. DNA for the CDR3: TGCGCCAGCAGTCAATCTGATACCGGATCTGGGGCCAACGTCCTGACTTTC.

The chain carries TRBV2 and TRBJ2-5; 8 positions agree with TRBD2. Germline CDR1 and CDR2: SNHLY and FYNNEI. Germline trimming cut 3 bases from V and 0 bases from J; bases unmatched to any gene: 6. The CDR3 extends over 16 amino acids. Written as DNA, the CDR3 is TGTGCCAGCAGTGAGGTACAGCGGGGGAACCAAGAGACCCAGTACTTC. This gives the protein CASSEVQRGNQETQYF.

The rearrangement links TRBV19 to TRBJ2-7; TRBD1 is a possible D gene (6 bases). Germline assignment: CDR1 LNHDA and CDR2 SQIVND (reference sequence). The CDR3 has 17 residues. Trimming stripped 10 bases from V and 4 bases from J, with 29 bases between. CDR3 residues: CATSAGRPLGAFYEQYF. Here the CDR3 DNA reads TGTGCCACTTCCGCCGGGCGTCCTTTGGGGGCCTTTTACGAGCAGTACTTC.

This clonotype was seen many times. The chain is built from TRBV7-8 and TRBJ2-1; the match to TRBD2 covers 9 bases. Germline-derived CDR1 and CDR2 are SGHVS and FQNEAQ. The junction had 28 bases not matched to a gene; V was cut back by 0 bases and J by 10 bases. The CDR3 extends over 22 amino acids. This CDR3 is CASSLARQTNPGLAPSSREQFF. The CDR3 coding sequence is TGTGCCAGCAGCTTAGCCCGGCAGACTAACCCTGGACTAGCGCCCTCATCTCGGGAGCAGTTCTTC.

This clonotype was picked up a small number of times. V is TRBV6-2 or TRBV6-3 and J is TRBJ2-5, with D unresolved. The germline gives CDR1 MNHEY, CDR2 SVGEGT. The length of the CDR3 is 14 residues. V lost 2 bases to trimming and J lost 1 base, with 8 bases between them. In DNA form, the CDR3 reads TGTGCCAGCAGTTACACGGCAGTCCAAGAGACCCAGTACTTC. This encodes CASSYTAVQETQYF.

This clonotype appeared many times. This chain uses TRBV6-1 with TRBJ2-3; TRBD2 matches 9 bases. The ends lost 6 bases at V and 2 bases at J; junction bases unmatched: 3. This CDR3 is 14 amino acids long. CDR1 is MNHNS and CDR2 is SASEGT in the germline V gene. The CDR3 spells CASRRTSDTDTQYF. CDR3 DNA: TGTGCCAGCAGGCGGACTAGCGACACAGATACGCAGTATTTT.

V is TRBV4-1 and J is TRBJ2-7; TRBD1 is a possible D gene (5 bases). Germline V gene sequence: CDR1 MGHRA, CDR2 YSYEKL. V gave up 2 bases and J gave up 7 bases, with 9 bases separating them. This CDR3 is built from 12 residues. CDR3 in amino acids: CASSQKPGEQYF. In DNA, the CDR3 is TGCGCCAGCAGCCAAAAACCAGGGGAGCAGTACTTC.

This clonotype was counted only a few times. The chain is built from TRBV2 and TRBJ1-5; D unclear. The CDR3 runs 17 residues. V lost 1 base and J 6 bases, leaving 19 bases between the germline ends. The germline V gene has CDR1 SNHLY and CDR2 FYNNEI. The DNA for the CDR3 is TGTGCCAGCAGTGAAGAGATACCGGGATTTCAAATTCAGCCCCAGCATTTT. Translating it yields CASSEEIPGFQIQPQHF. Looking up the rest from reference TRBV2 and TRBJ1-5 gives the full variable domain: EPEVTQTPSHQVTQMGQEVILRCVPISNHLYFYWYRQILGQKVEFLVSFYNNEISEKSEIFDDQFSVERPDGSNFTLKIRSTKLEDSAMYFCASSEEIPGFQIQPQHFGDGTRLSIL.